The 20 T cell receptor beta chains presented below share a single source sample, sequenced in a study of blood T cell repertoires in COVID-19 (dated by TCRdb to 2020 to 2022). Receptor amplification or capture employed the immunoSEQ multiplex PCR assay. Held by TCRdb, this immuneACCESS table contains in-frame sequences only and omits some clones. Under half of the omission traces to an unresolved V gene where checked; the cause of the rest is unknown. This sample is represented by 320,000 or so clones; roughly 84% of them were singletons. The top ten clonotypes cover more than 0.8% of the sample. The sequencing input was PBMCs or T cells enriched from blood (not recorded which). These receptors all come from a woman in her 30s who had recovered from COVID-19.

The chain has TRBV4-1 and TRBJ2-5; D possibly corresponds to TRBD2 (6 bases). V gave up 4 bases and J gave up 1 base, with 16 bases separating them. Germline CDR1 is MGHRA and CDR2 is YSYEKL. The CDR3 sequence is 16 residues long. DNA for the CDR3: TGCGCCAGCAGCCCCCGAGAGGCGGGGATCCAAGAGACCCAGTACTTC. It is translated as CASSPREAGIQETQYF.

The chain recombines TRBV29-1 with TRBJ2-5; D may be TRBD2 (6 bases). Germline CDR1 and CDR2: SQVTM and ANQGSEA. The CDR3 totals 14 residues. V lost 8 bases and J 3 bases, leaving 19 bases between the germline ends. This CDR3 reads CSSVGRSGKETQYF. Here the CDR3 DNA reads TGCAGCTCCGTAGGGAGGTCGGGCAAAGAGACCCAGTACTTC.

This clone was detected once. The genes are TRBV10-3 and TRBJ1-4; tentative D call: TRBD1 (6 bases). The CDR3 has 15 residues. Germline lookup yields CDR1 ENHRY and CDR2 SYGVKD. The V gene lost 4 bases and the J gene lost 5 bases, with 14 bases spanning the gap. The CDR3 is CAISGFTGINEKLFF. The CDR3 DNA is TGTGCCATCAGTGGATTCACAGGGATCAATGAAAAACTGTTTTTT.

V gene TRBV4-3 combines with J gene TRBJ1-6; D might be TRBD1 (5 bases). V was shortened by 1 base and J by 7 bases, with 11 bases between the two germline ends. This CDR3 has 15 amino acids. CDR1 LGHNA and CDR2 YSLEER come from the germline V gene. CDR3 region: CASSQGGSMNSPLHF. In nucleotides, the CDR3 is TGCGCCAGCAGCCAAGGGGGCAGTATGAATTCACCCCTCCACTTT.

This clone was observed a handful of times. The CDR3 loop is CASSSLQALSYEQYF. The CDR3 nucleotides read TGTGCCAGCAGCTCACTACAGGCCCTCTCCTACGAGCAGTACTTC. The rearrangement joins TRBV7-9 to TRBJ2-7; D might be TRBD1 (5 bases). V was clipped by 4 bases and J by 0 bases, with 13 bases between them. In germline, CDR1 is SEHNR, CDR2 FQNEAQ (reference sequence). CDR3 length: 15 residues.

The rearrangement uses TRBV18 and TRBJ1-4, with 9 bases matching TRBD1. Unmatched junction bases numbered 10, after V lost 4 bases and J lost 7 bases. This CDR3 has 16 amino acids. The germline CDR1 and CDR2 sequences are KGHSH and LQKENI. CDR3 nucleotides: TGTGCCAGCTCACTCCGCCGGGACAGGGAAACTGAAAAACTGTTTTTT. Its protein is CASSLRRDRETEKLFF.

The chain joins TRBV19 to TRBJ1-5; TRBD1 agrees at 8 bases. Germline loops: CDR1 LNHDA, CDR2 SQIVND (reference sequence). This CDR3 comprises 15 residues. J gave up 4 bases and V 4 bases, and 6 bases lay outside the gene matches. This CDR3 reads CASSNGQGGNQPQHF. CDR3 DNA: TGTGCCAGTAGTAATGGACAGGGCGGGAATCAGCCCCAGCATTTT.

The CDR3 DNA reads TGTGCCAGCAGCCGGAGTGCAGATACGCAGTATTTT. Translating gives CASSRSADTQYF. The V call is TRBV7-2, the J call TRBJ2-3; D unresolved. CDR1 and CDR2 (germline): SGHTA, FQGNSA. V lost 5 bases and J 4 bases, leaving 7 bases between the germline ends. The CDR3 is 12 amino acids.

This clone was observed at least ten times. The rearrangement uses TRBV6-6 and TRBJ1-5; 9 bases are shared with TRBD1. This CDR3 spans 17 amino acids. V shed 5 bases and J 2 bases; nucleotides not matched to a gene: 10. The germline V gene has CDR1 MNHNY and CDR2 SVGAGI (reference sequence). The CDR3 coding sequence is TGTGCCAGCAGTCCCGGGACAGGGAATTGGGGCAATCAGCCCCAGCATTTT. Translating gives CASSPGTGNWGNQPQHF.

This clone was recorded once. This sequence joins TRBV30 and TRBJ1-1; D gene uncertain. V dropped 5 bases and J dropped 4 bases, with 14 bases sitting between them. The CDR3 runs 13 residues. From germline, CDR1 is GTSNPN and CDR2 SVGIG (reference sequence). The DNA for the CDR3 is TGTGCCTGGGGGCCGAGAGTAGCCACTGAAGCTTTCTTT. Translating gives CAWGPRVATEAFF.

In the case of this clone: The sample has other DNA sequences that encode this CDR3 too. The rearrangement uses TRBV5-1 and TRBJ1-2; 7 bases fit TRBD1. Trimming removed 2 bases from V and 2 bases from J; junction bases left unmatched: 3. The CDR3 extends over 14 amino acids. Germline V CDR1 and CDR2: SGHRS, YFSETQ. CDR3 amino acids: CASSLGGENYGYTF. CDR3 sequence (DNA): TGCGCCAGCAGCTTAGGGGGCGAGAACTATGGCTACACCTTC.

This clone was observed a single time. The chain combines TRBV7-2 with TRBJ2-2, with TRBD2 matching over 13 bases. In germline, CDR1 is SGHTA, CDR2 FQGNSA. J was trimmed by 4 bases and V by 5 bases; bases with no gene match: 4. The CDR3 covers 16 residues. CDR3 nucleotide sequence: TGTGCCAGCAGCGCACTAGCGGGGGGGTTCACCGGGGAGCTGTTTTTT. Amino acid sequence: CASSALAGGFTGELFF.

The chain combines TRBV9 with TRBJ1-6; possible D gene TRBD1, 6 bases. Germline loops: CDR1 SGDLS, CDR2 YYNGEE. V was cut by 4 bases and J by 14 bases, with 22 bases left in between. This CDR3 spans 15 amino acids. The CDR3 region is CASSLWDKGPFTLHF. In nucleotides, the CDR3 is TGTGCCAGCAGCTTATGGGACAAAGGGCCATTCACCCTCCACTTT.

The rearrangement links TRBV5-1 to TRBJ2-3; 9 bases match TRBD2. Germline-derived CDR1 and CDR2 are SGHRS and YFSETQ. The CDR3 has 16 residues. The V gene end was trimmed by 2 bases and the J gene end by 4 bases; junction bases not matched to a gene: 8. Here the CDR3 reads CASSLYGTSWPDTQYF. The CDR3 DNA is TGCGCCAGCAGCTTATACGGGACTAGCTGGCCAGATACGCAGTATTTT.

The chain links TRBV19 to TRBJ2-7, with D maybe TRBD1 (6 bases). The CDR3 loop spans 13 amino acids. Germline lookup yields CDR1 LNHDA and CDR2 SQIVND (reference sequence). Between the trimmed V and J ends, which lost 5 bases and 3 bases, there was a span of 11 bases. The CDR3 region has the DNA TGTGCCAGTAGTCCCCGGACAGACTACGAGCAGTACTTC. Its protein product is CASSPRTDYEQYF.

V gene TRBV6-1 combines with J gene TRBJ2-7, with 8 bases lining up with TRBD1. CDR3 length: 16 amino acids. V dropped 4 bases and J dropped 9; count of bases not matched to a gene: 17. In germline, CDR1 is MNHNS, CDR2 SASEGT. The DNA for the CDR3 is TGTGCCAGCAGTGCAGACCCCGGGACAGGCTGGGCTTGGCAGTACTTC. This encodes CASSADPGTGWAWQYF.

This clone has a single count. This chain uses TRBV11-2 with TRBJ2-2; possibly TRBD1 for D (6 bases). This CDR3 comprises 14 residues. Germline assignment: CDR1 SGHAT and CDR2 FQNNGV. V was shortened by 5 bases and J by 1 base, with 8 bases between the two germline ends. The CDR3 reads CASSRGQNTGELFF. CDR3 DNA sequence: TGTGCCAGCAGCAGGGGACAGAACACCGGGGAGCTGTTTTTT.

The rearrangement links TRBV5-1 to TRBJ2-1; tentative D call: TRBD2 (5 bases). The germline V gene has CDR1 SGHRS and CDR2 YFSETQ. This CDR3 comprises 15 residues. V was shortened by 7 bases and J by 5 bases, with 19 bases between the two germline ends. CDR3 bases: TGCGCCAGCTCCCCCACCGGGAACCCCGACAATGAGCAGTTCTTC. Amino acids: CASSPTGNPDNEQFF.

This clone was picked up one time. The rearrangement joins TRBV7-9 to TRBJ1-1; 7 bases are shared with TRBD1. In germline, CDR1 is SEHNR, CDR2 FQNEAQ (reference sequence). The CDR3 covers 15 residues. The V and J ends lost 5 bases and 0 bases, in that order; junction bases with no gene match: 6. This chain's CDR3 is CASSIDRVMNTEAFF. CDR3 nucleotides: TGTGCCAGCAGCATCGACAGGGTGATGAACACTGAAGCTTTCTTT.

This rearrangement joins TRBV5-1 to TRBJ2-1, with 7 bases that match TRBD1. This CDR3 region has 15 residues. V shed 0 bases and J 3 bases; nucleotides not matched to a gene: 3. The V gene's germline CDR1 is SGHRS and CDR2 YFSETQ. The CDR3 sequence: CASSLGQGYYNEQFF. CDR3 nucleotides: TGCGCCAGCAGCTTGGGACAGGGCTACTACAATGAGCAGTTCTTC.